In this sample, the clone carrying this TCR beta chain turned up a few times. Via MiXCR, TCRdb re-called the 5' RACE reads, giving one row per CDR3 protein. The table records roughly 170,000 distinct CDR3 sequences, roughly 20% of them present only once. The data derive from a study of T-cell memory formation after mild COVID-19. The overall study: TCR clusters showed largely donor specificity.

The CDR3 totals 10 residues. V lost 4 bases to trimming and J lost 11 bases, with 11 bases between them. CDR1 and CDR2 from the germline V gene are SQVTM and ANQGSEA. The genes are TRBV29-1 and TRBJ1-1; D not resolved. This clonotype was sampled from a young man who had mild COVID-19 (a few samples of this study predate the infection). Cell type and time point are not known. Sequencing was carried out using PBMCs or a T cell subset sorted from them (not recorded which). CDR3 bases: TGCAGCGTTGCCTCAACGAGGGCTTTCTTT. Encoded protein: CSVASTRAFF.